The 25 T cell receptor beta chains below all came from one sample that was sequenced in a study of T-cell reconstitution after alpha-beta-depleted transplantation in children (dated by TCRdb to 2016 to 2017). The library was generated by PCR. TCRdb lists the instrument as Illumina HiSeq 2500. To normalize quantification of the TCRbeta repertoire, the TCR libraries were built with molecular barcoding that relied on unique molecular identifiers. TCRdb handled the public reads itself, with Q25 trimming in fastp and clone calling in MiXCR, and kept productive beta chains. Merged by CDR3 protein, the rows form single entries marked with the most common genes and DNA. The sample records roughly 500,000 distinct CDR3 sequences, approximately 29% of which are singletons. Of the sample, approximately 2.3% is held by the ten largest clones. Specimen: PBMCs from the stem cell graft donor, collected from the stem cell graft. Every receptor here comes from a human donor who donated a stem cell graft to a child with aplastic anemia.

The chain carries TRBV29-1 and TRBJ1-1, with TRBD1 as a possible D gene (5 bases). The CDR3 loop spans 11 amino acids. Germline-derived CDR1 and CDR2 are SQVTM and ANQGSEA. The V and J ends lost 6 bases and 4 bases respectively, with 9 bases between them. The CDR3 bases are TGCAGCGTCCAGGGCAGCACTGAAGCTTTCTTT. Translated: CSVQGSTEAFF.

This clonotype came up a few times. The rearrangement links TRBV30 to TRBJ2-6, with TRBD2 matching over 14 bases. This CDR3 is 20 amino acids long. The trim removed 5 bases at V and 2 bases at J, leaving 14 bases unmatched. Looked up from germline, CDR1 is GTSNPN and CDR2 is SVGIG (reference sequence). CDR3 DNA: TGTGCCTGGTACTACGGTCTTGGGACTAGCGGGAGTACTGGGGCCAACGTCCTGACTTTC. The encoded protein is CAWYYGLGTSGSTGANVLTF.

Here the CDR3 reads CASSPLARGPETQYF. The CDR3 coding sequence is TGTGCCAGCAGTCCGCTAGCGAGGGGGCCCGAGACCCAGTACTTC. The chain joins TRBV12-3 or TRBV12-4 to TRBJ2-5; tentatively, D is TRBD1 (7 bases). The CDR3 sequence is 15 residues long. The germline V and J ends were trimmed by 5 bases and 5 bases, with 18 bases remaining between them.

This clonotype was seen more than once but under ten times. The J gene is TRBJ2-3, the V gene TRBV18; D perhaps matches TRBD2 (5 bases). Germline loops: CDR1 KGHSH, CDR2 LQKENI. V lost 4 bases and J 1 base, leaving 15 bases between the germline ends. The CDR3 covers 16 residues. CDR3 protein: CASSLLLVRGTDTQYF. In nucleotides, the CDR3 is TGTGCCAGCTCACTTTTACTAGTGCGGGGCACAGATACGCAGTATTTT.

This chain uses TRBV6-1 with TRBJ2-1; 9 bases line up with TRBD2. CDR1 is MNHNS and CDR2 is SASEGT in the germline V gene. Unmatched junction bases numbered 3, after V lost 4 bases and J lost 2 bases. The CDR3 sequence is 15 residues long. CDR3 sequence reads: CASSVSGSPYNEQFF. The CDR3 DNA follows: TGTGCCAGCAGTGTTAGCGGGAGCCCCTACAATGAGCAGTTCTTC.

The rearrangement joins TRBV18 to TRBJ1-5, with 7 bases fitting TRBD1. J lost 16 bases, V lost 5 bases, and 11 bases had no gene match. Germline V gene data show CDR1 as KGHSH and CDR2 as LQKENI. The CDR3 runs 12 residues. The CDR3 sequence is CASSTGEGAKHF. The DNA for the CDR3 is TGTGCCAGCTCAACAGGGGAGGGGGCTAAACATTTT.

This sequence joins TRBV27 and TRBJ2-3, with 10 positions matching TRBD2. J lost 3 bases, V lost 4 bases, and 7 bases had no gene match. This CDR3 comprises 16 residues. CDR1 and CDR2 from the germline V gene are MNHEY and SMNVEV (reference sequence). The CDR3 sequence: CASSWASGRITDTQYF. The CDR3 DNA is TGTGCCAGCAGTTGGGCTAGCGGGAGAATTACAGATACGCAGTATTTT.

Points on this clonotype: One junction end does not reproduce the germline sequence, and a read error may be involved. The rearrangement joins TRBV15 to TRBJ1-1; D gene unclear. This CDR3 spans 14 amino acids. CDR1 is LNHNV, CDR2 YYDKDF, per germline (reference sequence). The CDR3 nucleotides read TGTGCCACCAGCAGGCAAGAATTGGCGACTGAAGCTTTCTTC. This translates into CATSRQELATEAFF.

This rearrangement joins TRBV7-8 to TRBJ2-5, with TRBD1 identical over 9 bases. V was pared by 1 base and J by 2 bases, with 11 bases of the junction left unmatched. The CDR3 is 18 residues long. From germline, CDR1 is SGHVS and CDR2 FQNEAQ. The CDR3 DNA is TGTGCCAGCAGCTTAGGGATACTAACAGGGGGCGGGCAAGAGACCCAGTACTTC. It encodes CASSLGILTGGGQETQYF.

The V gene is TRBV29-1, the J gene TRBJ2-1; TRBD2 might be the D (6 bases). Germline V gene data show CDR1 as SQVTM and CDR2 as ANQGSEA. The CDR3 covers 13 residues. V lost 4 bases, J lost 5 bases, and 12 bases lay in between. CDR3 bases: TGCAGCGTTGCAGCGTGGGGGGACAATGAGCAGTTCTTC. This codes for CSVAAWGDNEQFF.

The rearrangement links TRBV6-5 to TRBJ2-1, with 7 bases matching TRBD2. Germline lookup yields CDR1 MNHEY and CDR2 SVGAGI. V dropped 3 bases and J dropped 3; count of bases not matched to a gene: 5. The CDR3 is made up of 15 amino acids. The CDR3 sequence is CASSYKRGVYNEQFF. The CDR3 bases are TGTGCCAGCAGTTATAAGCGGGGCGTCTACAATGAGCAGTTCTTC.

This rearrangement joins TRBV30 to TRBJ2-7; 8 bases agree with TRBD1. Germline V gives CDR1 GTSNPN, CDR2 SVGIG (reference sequence). The CDR3 totals 15 residues. J was trimmed by 2 bases and V by 3 bases; bases with no gene match: 9. The CDR3 sequence is CAWRPGTGGPYEQYV. CDR3 sequence (DNA): TGTGCCTGGAGGCCCGGGACAGGTGGGCCCTACGAGCAGTACGTC.

The V gene is TRBV7-2, the J gene TRBJ2-2, with 8 bases that match TRBD1. This CDR3 is built from 17 residues. J was trimmed by 1 base and V by 7 bases; bases with no gene match: 11. CDR1 SGHTA and CDR2 FQGNSA come from the germline V gene. The chain's CDR3 is CASTRSSGTGNTGELFF. The CDR3 nucleotides read TGTGCCAGCACCCGATCGTCCGGGACAGGGAACACCGGGGAGCTGTTTTTT.

J is TRBJ2-4 and V is TRBV5-1; the match to TRBD2 covers 9 bases. The CDR3 contains 19 residues. Germline V gives CDR1 SGHRS, CDR2 YFSETQ. The V gene end was trimmed by 0 bases and the J gene end by 1 base; junction bases not matched to a gene: 11. Here the CDR3 DNA reads TGCGCCAGCAGCTTGGGACAGGCGGGAGGGCCGGGTGCCAAAAACATTCAGTACTTC. It translates to CASSLGQAGGPGAKNIQYF. The full variable domain, rest sourced from reference TRBV5-1 and TRBJ2-4, is KAGVTQTPRYLIKTRGQQVTLSCSPISGHRSVSWYQQTPGQGLQFLFEYFSETQRNKGNFPGRFSGRQFSNSRSEMNVSTLELGDSALYLCASSLGQAGGPGAKNIQYFGAGTRLSVL.

V is TRBV5-1 and J is TRBJ2-1, with 9 bases identical to TRBD2. V lost 1 base and J lost 5; bases outside the gene matches: 19. The germline V gene has CDR1 SGHRS and CDR2 YFSETQ. The CDR3 has 20 amino acids. The CDR3 bases are TGCGCCAGCAGCTTGTCTCCTAGCGGGGCCACCCTATCTGACCACAATGAGCAGTTCTTC. Its translation is CASSLSPSGATLSDHNEQFF.

The sample holds a few counts of this clonotype. The CDR3 sequence: CASSLFDIDTQYF. The CDR3 region has the DNA TGTGCCAGCAGTTTATTCGACATAGATACGCAGTATTTT. This chain connects TRBV12-3 or TRBV12-4 to TRBJ2-3; D is unresolved. Trimming stripped 2 bases from V and 5 bases from J, with 8 bases between. The CDR3 has 13 amino acids.

This clonotype showed up just a few times. CDR3 region: CASSLFGGAAEAFF. CDR3 in DNA: TGTGCCAGCAGTTTATTTGGAGGGGCGGCTGAAGCTTTCTTT. The gene calls are TRBV28 and TRBJ1-1; D possibly corresponds to TRBD1 (5 bases). V was cut by 1 base and J by 6 bases, with 12 bases left in between. The germline V gene has CDR1 MDHEN and CDR2 SYDVKM. The CDR3 is 14 amino acids.

The chain has TRBV9 and TRBJ1-6, with a tentative D call TRBD1 (6 bases). This CDR3 comprises 14 residues. Trimming cost V 3 bases and J 5 bases, with 9 bases left between them. CDR1 and CDR2 from the germline V gene are SGDLS and YYNGEE. As DNA, the CDR3 is TGTGCCAGCAGCGAAGGACAGAATAATTCACCCCTCCACTTT. Translating gives CASSEGQNNSPLHF.

The rearrangement links TRBV28 to TRBJ2-7, with TRBD1 identical over 10 bases. With 5 bases clipped from V and 3 bases from J, the junction kept 4 bases outside the gene matches. The CDR3 is 14 amino acids. Germline V gives CDR1 MDHEN, CDR2 SYDVKM. CDR3 amino acids: CASSKTGGIYEQYF. CDR3 coding DNA: TGTGCCAGCAGTAAGACAGGGGGCATCTACGAGCAGTACTTC.

The genes are TRBV30 and TRBJ2-3; D unclear. Per germline, CDR1 GTSNPN and CDR2 SVGIG (reference sequence). The V end was cut by 5 bases, the J end by 0 bases, with 12 bases between. The CDR3 consists of 14 residues. The CDR3 region is CAWDSALSTDTQYF. The CDR3 coding sequence is TGTGCCTGGGACTCCGCATTAAGCACAGATACGCAGTATTTT.

The CDR3 sequence: CASSLDISTDTQYF. The CDR3 nucleotides are TGCGCCAGCAGTCTTGATATTAGCACAGATACGCAGTATTTT. The rearrangement uses TRBV5-1 and TRBJ2-3; D gene ambiguous. Germline V CDR1 and CDR2: SGHRS, YFSETQ. The V gene lost 5 bases and the J gene lost 0 bases, with 10 bases spanning the gap. This CDR3 contains 14 residues.

The gene calls are TRBV7-2 and TRBJ1-1, with D unclear. The germline V and J ends were trimmed by 5 bases and 3 bases, with 10 bases remaining between them. This CDR3 region has 13 residues. CDR1 is SGHTA and CDR2 is FQGNSA in the germline V gene. The CDR3: CASSRRRDTEAFF. The CDR3 coding sequence is TGTGCCAGCAGCCGACGACGGGACACTGAAGCTTTCTTT.

This clonotype was observed a few times. The CDR3 sequence is CASSLVGPGKKTEAFF. The CDR3 DNA is TGTGCCAGCAGTTTGGTTGGCCCCGGGAAGAAAACTGAAGCTTTCTTT. The chain recombines TRBV28 with TRBJ1-1; D is undetermined. Trimming shortened V by 3 bases and J by 5 bases, and 19 bases separated the two germline ends. Looked up from germline, CDR1 is MDHEN and CDR2 is SYDVKM. The CDR3 length is 16 residues.

This rearrangement joins TRBV2 to TRBJ1-5; 8 bases fit TRBD1. With V trimmed by 6 bases and J by 4 bases, 11 bases remained unmatched. Per germline, CDR1 SNHLY and CDR2 FYNNEI. CDR3 length: 16 amino acids. CDR3 nucleotide sequence: TGTGCCAGCAGGCTCCAGGGGGCCGGGGTAAATCAGCCCCAGCATTTT. Translation gives CASRLQGAGVNQPQHF. Full variable domain (remainder filled in from reference TRBV2 and TRBJ1-5): EPEVTQTPSHQVTQMGQEVILRCVPISNHLYFYWYRQILGQKVEFLVSFYNNEISEKSEIFDDQFSVERPDGSNFTLKIRSTKLEDSAMYFCASRLQGAGVNQPQHFGDGTRLSIL.

V and J are TRBV2 and TRBJ1-5; D unresolved. Germline V CDR1 and CDR2: SNHLY, FYNNEI. Deletions cut 2 bases from V and 0 bases from J, with 11 bases between. The CDR3 has 16 residues. The DNA for the CDR3 is TGTGCCAGCAGTGAATGGGAGGATAGTAGCAATCAGCCCCAGCATTTT. This encodes CASSEWEDSSNQPQHF. Full variable domain (outside the CDR3, taken from reference TRBV2 and TRBJ1-5): EPEVTQTPSHQVTQMGQEVILRCVPISNHLYFYWYRQILGQKVEFLVSFYNNEISEKSEIFDDQFSVERPDGSNFTLKIRSTKLEDSAMYFCASSEWEDSSNQPQHFGDGTRLSIL.